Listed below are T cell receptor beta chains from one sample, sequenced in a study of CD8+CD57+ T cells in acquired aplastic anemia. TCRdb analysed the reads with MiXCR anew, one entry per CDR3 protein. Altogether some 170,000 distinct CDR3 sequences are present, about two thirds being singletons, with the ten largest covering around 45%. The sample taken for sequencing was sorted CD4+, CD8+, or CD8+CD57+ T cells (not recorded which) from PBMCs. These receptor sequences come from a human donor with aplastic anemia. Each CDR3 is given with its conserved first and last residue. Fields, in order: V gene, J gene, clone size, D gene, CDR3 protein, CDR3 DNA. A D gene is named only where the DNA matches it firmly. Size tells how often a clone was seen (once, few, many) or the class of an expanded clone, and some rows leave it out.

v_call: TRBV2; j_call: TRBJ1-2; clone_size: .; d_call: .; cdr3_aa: CASSDAINYGYTF; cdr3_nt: TGTGCCAGCAGTGACGCAATTAACTATGGCTACACCTTC
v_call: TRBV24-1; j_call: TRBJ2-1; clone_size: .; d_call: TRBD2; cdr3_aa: CATSLAGGYNNEQFF; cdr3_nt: TGTGCCACCTCGCTAGCGGGAGGGTATAACAATGAGCAGTTCTTC
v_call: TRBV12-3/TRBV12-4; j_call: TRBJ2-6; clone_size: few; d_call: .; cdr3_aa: CATKGRVPGPTRSGANVLTF; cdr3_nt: TGTGCCACCAAGGGTCGTGTTCCGGGGCCCACACGGTCTGGGGCCAACGTCCTGACTTTC
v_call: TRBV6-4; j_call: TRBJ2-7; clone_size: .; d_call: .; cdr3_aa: CAISESQDSTYEQYF; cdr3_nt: TGTGCCATCAGTGAGTCGCAGGATTCCACCTACGAGCAGTACTTC
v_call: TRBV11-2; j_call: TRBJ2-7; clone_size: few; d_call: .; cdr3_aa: CASSSAGLSSYEQYF; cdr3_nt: TGTGCCAGCAGCTCGGCAGGGCTAAGCTCCTACGAGCAGTACTTC
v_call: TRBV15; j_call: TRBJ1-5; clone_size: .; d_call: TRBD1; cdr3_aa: CATNPTGSSNQPQHF; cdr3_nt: TGTGCCACCAACCCGACAGGGAGTAGCAATCAGCCCCAGCATTTT
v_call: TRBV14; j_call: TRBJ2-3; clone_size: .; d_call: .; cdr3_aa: CASSRSGEDTQYF; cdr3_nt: TGTGCCAGCAGCCGCTCGGGGGAGGATACGCAGTATTTT
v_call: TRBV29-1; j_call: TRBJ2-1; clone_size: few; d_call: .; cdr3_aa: CSVEIAYNEQFF; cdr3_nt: TGCAGCGTTGAAATTGCCTACAATGAGCAGTTCTTC
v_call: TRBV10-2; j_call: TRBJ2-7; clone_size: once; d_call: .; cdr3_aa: CASSESRAGTVTYEQYF; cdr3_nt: TGCGCCAGCAGTGAGTCGAGGGCAGGGACCGTTACCTACGAGCAGTACTTC
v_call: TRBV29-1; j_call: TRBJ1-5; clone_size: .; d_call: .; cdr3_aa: CSVETRGGQPQHF; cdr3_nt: TGCAGCGTTGAGACCCGGGGAGGTCAGCCCCAGCATTTT
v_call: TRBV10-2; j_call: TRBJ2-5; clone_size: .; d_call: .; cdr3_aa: CASSELAWGTQYF; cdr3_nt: TGCGCCAGCAGTGAGCTAGCGTGGGGGACCCAGTACTTC
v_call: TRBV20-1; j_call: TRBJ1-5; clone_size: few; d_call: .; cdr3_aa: CSVLGSGNQPQHF; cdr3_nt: TGCAGTGTACTCGGCAGTGGCAATCAGCCCCAGCATTTT
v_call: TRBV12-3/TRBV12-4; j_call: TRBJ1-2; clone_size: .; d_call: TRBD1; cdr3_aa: CASSPRDRTNYGYTF; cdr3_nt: TGTGCCAGCAGTCCGCGGGACAGAACTAACTATGGCTACACCTTC
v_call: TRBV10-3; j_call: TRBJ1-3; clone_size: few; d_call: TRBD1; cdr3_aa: CAISKTGGGSGNTIYF; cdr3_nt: TGTGCCATCAGTAAGACAGGGGGCGGCTCTGGAAACACCATATATTTT
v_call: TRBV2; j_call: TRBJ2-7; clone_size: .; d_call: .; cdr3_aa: CASCLDPSYEQYF; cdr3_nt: TGTGCCAGCTGCTTGGATCCCTCCTACGAGCAGTACTTC
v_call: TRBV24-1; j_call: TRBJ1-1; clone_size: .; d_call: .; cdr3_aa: CATSENRDFNTEAFF; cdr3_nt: TGTGCCACCAGTGAGAACCGGGACTTCAACACTGAAGCTTTCTTT
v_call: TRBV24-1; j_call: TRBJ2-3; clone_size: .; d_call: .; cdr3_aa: CATSELGAQATDTQYF; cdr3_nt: TGTGCCACCAGTGAACTGGGAGCCCAAGCTACAGATACGCAGTATTTT
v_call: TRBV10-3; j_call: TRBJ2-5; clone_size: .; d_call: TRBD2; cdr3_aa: CAISEPGLAGAQYF; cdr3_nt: TGTGCCATCAGTGAGCCGGGACTAGCGGGAGCCCAGTACTTC
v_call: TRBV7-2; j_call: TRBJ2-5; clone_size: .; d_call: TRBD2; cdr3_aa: CASSRIAGGQETQYF; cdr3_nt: TGTGCCAGCAGCCGAATAGCGGGGGGGCAAGAGACCCAGTACTTC
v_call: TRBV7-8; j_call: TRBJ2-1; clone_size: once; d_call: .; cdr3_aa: CASSSNLDNEQFF; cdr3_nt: TGTGCCAGCAGCTCGAACCTAGACAATGAGCAGTTCTTC
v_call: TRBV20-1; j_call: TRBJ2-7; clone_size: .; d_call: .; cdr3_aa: CSARPRTTYEQYF; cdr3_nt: TGCAGTGCTAGGCCCAGGACTACCTACGAGCAGTACTTC
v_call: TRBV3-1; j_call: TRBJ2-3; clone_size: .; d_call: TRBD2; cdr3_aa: CASSTGLAGYTDTQYF; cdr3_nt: TGTGCCAGCAGCACGGGGCTAGCGGGATACACAGATACGCAGTATTTT
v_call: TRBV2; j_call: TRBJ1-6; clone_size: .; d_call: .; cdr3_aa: CASSEGGGRIQPLHF; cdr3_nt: TGTGCCAGCAGTGAAGGGGGGGGGAGAATTCAACCCCTCCACTTT
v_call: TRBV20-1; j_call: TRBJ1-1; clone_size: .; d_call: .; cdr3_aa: CSALVPRSTEAFF; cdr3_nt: TGCAGTGCCCTGGTTCCCAGGAGCACTGAAGCTTTCTTT
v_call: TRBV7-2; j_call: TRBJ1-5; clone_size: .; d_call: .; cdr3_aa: CASSFAARNSNQPQHF; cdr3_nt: TGTGCCAGCAGCTTTGCAGCGAGGAATAGCAATCAGCCCCAGCATTTT
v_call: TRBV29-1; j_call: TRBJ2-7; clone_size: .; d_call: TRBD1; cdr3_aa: CSGGQGDGYEQYF; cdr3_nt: TGCAGCGGGGGACAGGGGGATGGCTACGAGCAGTACTTC
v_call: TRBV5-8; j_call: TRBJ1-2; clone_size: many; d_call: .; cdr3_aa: CASSLAVRGLAHYGYTF; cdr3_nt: TGTGCCAGCAGCTTGGCCGTCAGGGGTTTGGCTCACTATGGCTACACCTTC
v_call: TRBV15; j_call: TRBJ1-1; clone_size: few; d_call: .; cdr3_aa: CATSSGVEAFF; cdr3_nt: TGTGCCACCAGCAGCGGGGTTGAAGCTTTCTTT
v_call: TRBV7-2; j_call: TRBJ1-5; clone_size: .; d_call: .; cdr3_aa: CASSLDSNQPQHF; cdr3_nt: TGTGCCAGCAGCTTAGACAGCAATCAGCCCCAGCATTTT
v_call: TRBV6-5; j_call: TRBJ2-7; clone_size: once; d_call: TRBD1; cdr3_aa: CASSLGQVSSYEQYF; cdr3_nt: TGTGCCAGCAGCCTGGGACAGGTGAGCTCCTACGAGCAGTACTTC